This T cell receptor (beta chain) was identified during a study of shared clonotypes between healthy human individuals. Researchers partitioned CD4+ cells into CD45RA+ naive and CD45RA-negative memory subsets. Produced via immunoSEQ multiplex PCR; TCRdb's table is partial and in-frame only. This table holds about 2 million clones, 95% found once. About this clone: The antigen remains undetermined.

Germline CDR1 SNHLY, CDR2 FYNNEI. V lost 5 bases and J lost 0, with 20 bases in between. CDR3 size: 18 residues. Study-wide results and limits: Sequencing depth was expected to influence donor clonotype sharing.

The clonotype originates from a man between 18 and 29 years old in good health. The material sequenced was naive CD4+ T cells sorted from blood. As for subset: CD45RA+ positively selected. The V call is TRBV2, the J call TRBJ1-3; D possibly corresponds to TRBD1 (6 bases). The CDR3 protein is CASSFDTIRDTSGNTIYF. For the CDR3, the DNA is TGTGCCAGCAGTTTTGATACTATCCGGGACACCTCTGGAAACACCATATATTTT.